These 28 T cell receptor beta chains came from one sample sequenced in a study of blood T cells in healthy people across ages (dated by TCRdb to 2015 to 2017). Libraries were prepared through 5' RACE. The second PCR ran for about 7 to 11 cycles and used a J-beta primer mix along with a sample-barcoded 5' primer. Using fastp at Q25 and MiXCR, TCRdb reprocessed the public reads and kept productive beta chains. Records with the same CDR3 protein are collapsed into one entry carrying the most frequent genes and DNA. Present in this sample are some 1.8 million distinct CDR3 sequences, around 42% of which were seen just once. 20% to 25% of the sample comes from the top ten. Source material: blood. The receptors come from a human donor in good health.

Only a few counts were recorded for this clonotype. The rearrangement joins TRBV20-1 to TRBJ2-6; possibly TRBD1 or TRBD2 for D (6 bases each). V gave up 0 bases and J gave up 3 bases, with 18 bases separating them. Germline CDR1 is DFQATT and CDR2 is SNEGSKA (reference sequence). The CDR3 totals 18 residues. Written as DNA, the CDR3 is TGCAGTGCTAGAGATCCATCGGGGGCAGTGGGTGGGGCCAACGTCCTGACTTTC. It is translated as CSARDPSGAVGGANVLTF.

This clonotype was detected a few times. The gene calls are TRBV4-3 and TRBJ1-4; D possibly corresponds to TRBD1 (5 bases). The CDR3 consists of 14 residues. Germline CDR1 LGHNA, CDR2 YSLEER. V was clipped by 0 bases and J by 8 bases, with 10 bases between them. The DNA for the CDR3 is TGCGCCAGCAGCCAAGATCGGGACCTAGAAAAACTGTTTTTT. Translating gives CASSQDRDLEKLFF.

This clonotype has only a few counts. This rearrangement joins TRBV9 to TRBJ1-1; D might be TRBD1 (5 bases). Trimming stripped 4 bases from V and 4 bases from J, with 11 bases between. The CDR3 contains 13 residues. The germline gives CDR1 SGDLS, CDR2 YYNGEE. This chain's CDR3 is CASSSYGGTEAFF. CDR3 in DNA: TGTGCCAGCAGCTCTTATGGGGGCACTGAAGCTTTCTTT.

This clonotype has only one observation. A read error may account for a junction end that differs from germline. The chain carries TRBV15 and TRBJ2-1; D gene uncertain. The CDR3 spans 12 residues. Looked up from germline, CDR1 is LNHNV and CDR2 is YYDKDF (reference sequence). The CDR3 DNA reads TGTGCCACCAACAGACCTTTCGATGAGCAGTTCTTC. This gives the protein CATNRPFDEQFF.

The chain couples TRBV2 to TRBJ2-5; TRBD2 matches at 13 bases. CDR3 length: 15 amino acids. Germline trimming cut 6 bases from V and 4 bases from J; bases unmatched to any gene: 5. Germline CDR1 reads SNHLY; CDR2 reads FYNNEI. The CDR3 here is CASRTSGGRLETQYF. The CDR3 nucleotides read TGTGCCAGCAGGACTAGCGGGGGGCGCTTAGAGACCCAGTACTTC.

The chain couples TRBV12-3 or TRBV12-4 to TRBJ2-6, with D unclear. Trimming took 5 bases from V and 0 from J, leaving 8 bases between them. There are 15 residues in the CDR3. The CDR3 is CASSPNRSGANVLTF. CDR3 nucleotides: TGTGCCAGCAGTCCCAACCGCTCTGGGGCCAACGTCCTGACTTTC.

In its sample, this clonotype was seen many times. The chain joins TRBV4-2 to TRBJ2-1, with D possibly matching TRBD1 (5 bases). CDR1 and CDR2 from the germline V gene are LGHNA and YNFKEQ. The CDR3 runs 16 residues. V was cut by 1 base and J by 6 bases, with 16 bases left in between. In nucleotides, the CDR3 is TGTGCCAGCAGCCAAGTATCAGGGCCCAACCTCAATGAGCAGTTCTTC. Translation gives CASSQVSGPNLNEQFF.

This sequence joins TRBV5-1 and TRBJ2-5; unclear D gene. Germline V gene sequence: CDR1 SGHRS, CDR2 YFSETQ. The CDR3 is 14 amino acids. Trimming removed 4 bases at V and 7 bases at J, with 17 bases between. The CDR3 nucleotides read TGCGCCAGCAGCCCGCACTCCGCTGATGGGACCCAGTACTTC. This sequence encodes CASSPHSADGTQYF.

The DNA for the CDR3 is TGTGCCAGCAAACCTCAACAGGCCACCACAGATACGCAGTATTTT. It is translated as CASKPQQATTDTQYF. J is TRBJ2-3 and V is TRBV11-2; TRBD1 is a possible D gene (5 bases). The CDR3 has 15 amino acids. Trimming cost V 7 bases and J 2 bases, with 16 bases left between them. Germline-derived CDR1 and CDR2 are SGHAT and FQNNGV.

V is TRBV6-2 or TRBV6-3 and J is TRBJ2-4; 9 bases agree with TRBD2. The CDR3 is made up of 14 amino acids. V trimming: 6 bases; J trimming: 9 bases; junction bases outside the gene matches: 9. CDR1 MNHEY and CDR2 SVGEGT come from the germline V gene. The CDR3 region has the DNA TGTGCCAGCAGATTAGTCGCGGGAGGGCCCATTCAGTACTTC. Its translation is CASRLVAGGPIQYF.

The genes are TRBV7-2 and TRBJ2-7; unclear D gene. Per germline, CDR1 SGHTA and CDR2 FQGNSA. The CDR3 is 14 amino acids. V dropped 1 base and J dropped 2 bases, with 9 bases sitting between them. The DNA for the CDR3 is TGTGCCAGCAGCTTAGGAGTCCGACCCTACGAGCAGTACTTC. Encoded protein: CASSLGVRPYEQYF.

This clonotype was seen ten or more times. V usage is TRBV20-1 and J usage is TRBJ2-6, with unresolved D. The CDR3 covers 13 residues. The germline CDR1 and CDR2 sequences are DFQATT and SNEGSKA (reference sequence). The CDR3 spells CSVRGSGANVLTF. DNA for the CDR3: TGCAGCGTTCGAGGCTCTGGGGCCAACGTCCTGACTTTC.

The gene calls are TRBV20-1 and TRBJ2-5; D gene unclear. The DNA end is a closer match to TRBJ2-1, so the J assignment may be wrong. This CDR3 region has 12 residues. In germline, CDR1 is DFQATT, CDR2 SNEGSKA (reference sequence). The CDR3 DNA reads TGCAGTGCTTTACACACCCAAGAGACCCAGTTCTTC. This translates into CSALHTQETQFF.

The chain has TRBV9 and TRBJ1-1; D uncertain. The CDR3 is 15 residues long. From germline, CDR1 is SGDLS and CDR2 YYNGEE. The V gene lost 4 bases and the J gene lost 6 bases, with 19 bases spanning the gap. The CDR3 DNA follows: TGTGCCAGCAGCCCGGTCCGGCAGCCAAGCGCTGAAGCTTTCTTT. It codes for CASSPVRQPSAEAFF.

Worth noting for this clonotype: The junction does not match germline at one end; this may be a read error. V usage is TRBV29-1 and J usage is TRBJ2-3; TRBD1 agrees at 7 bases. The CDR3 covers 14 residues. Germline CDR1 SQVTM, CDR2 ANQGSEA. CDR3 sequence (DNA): TGCAGCGCTGAATCGGGACAGCGCACAGATACGCAGTATTTT. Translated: CSAESGQRTDTQYF.

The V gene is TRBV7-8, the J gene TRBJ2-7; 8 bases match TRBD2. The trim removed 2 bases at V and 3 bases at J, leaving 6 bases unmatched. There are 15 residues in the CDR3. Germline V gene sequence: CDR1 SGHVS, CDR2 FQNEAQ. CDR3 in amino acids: CASSLPPGLGYEQYF. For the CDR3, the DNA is TGTGCCAGCAGCTTACCCCCGGGACTAGGCTACGAGCAGTACTTC.

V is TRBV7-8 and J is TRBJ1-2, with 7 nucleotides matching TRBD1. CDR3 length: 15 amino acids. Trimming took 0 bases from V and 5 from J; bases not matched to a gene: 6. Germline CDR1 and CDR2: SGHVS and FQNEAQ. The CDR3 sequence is CASSLAYQGGYGYTF. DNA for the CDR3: TGTGCCAGCAGCTTAGCGTATCAGGGGGGATATGGCTACACCTTC.

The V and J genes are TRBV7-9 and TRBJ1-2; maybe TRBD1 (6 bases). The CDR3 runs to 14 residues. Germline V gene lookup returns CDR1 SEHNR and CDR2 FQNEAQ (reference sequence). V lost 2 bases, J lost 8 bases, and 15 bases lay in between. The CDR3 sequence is CASSLRGGAEGYTF. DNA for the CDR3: TGTGCCAGCAGCTTAAGGGGGGGCGCGGAAGGCTACACCTTC.

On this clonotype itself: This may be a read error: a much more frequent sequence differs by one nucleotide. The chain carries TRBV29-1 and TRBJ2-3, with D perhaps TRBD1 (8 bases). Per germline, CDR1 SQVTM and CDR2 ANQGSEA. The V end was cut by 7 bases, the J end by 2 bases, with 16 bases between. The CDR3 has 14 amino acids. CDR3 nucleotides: TGCAGCGCTAGGACAGGGACTAACACAGATACGCAGTATTTT. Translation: CSARTGTNTDTQYF.

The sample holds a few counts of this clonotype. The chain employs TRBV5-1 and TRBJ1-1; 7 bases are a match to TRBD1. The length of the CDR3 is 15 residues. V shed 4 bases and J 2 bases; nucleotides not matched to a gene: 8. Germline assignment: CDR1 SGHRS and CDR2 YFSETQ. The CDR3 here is CASSPRTGINTEAFF. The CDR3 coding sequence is TGCGCCAGCAGCCCCAGGACAGGAATCAACACTGAAGCTTTCTTT.

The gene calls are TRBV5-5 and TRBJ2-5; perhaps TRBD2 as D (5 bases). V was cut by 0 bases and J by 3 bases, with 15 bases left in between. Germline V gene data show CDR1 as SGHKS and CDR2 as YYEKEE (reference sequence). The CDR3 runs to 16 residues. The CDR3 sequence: CASSLAGHIGKETQYF. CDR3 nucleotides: TGTGCCAGCAGCTTGGCCGGTCATATCGGGAAAGAGACCCAGTACTTC.

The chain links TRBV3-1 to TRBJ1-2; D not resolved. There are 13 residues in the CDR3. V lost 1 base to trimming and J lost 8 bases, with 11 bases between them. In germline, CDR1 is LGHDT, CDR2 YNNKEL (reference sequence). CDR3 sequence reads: CASSQVREYGYTF. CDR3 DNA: TGTGCCAGCAGCCAAGTAAGGGAATACGGCTACACCTTC.

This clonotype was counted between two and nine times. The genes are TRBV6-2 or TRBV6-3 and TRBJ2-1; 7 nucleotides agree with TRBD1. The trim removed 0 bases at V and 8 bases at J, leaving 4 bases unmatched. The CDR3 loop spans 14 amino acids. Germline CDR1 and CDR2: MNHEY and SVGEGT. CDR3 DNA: TGTGCCAGCAGTTACTCGACAGGGTTCGATGAGCAGTTCTTC. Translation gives CASSYSTGFDEQFF.

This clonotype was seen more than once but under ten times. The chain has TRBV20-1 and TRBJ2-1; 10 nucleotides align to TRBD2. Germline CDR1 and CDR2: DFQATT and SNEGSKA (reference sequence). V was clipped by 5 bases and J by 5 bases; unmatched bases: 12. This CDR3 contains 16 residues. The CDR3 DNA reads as TGCAGTGCTCGGACTTTTAGCGGGGGGTCACACAATGAGCAGTTCTTC. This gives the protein CSARTFSGGSHNEQFF.

The CDR3 protein is CASSQGPTPRANVLTF. CDR3 nucleotides: TGCGCCAGCAGCCAAGGACCGACCCCTAGGGCCAACGTCCTGACTTTC. This chain joins TRBV4-3 and TRBJ2-6, with D unresolved. Looked up from germline, CDR1 is LGHNA and CDR2 is YSLEER. CDR3 length: 16 residues. V was pared by 1 base and J by 5 bases, with 12 bases between.

The CDR3 sequence is CSVIGQVRGTEAFF. For the CDR3, the DNA is TGCAGCGTCATTGGGCAGGTCCGGGGGACTGAAGCTTTCTTT. The chain couples TRBV29-1 to TRBJ1-1, with D tentatively TRBD1 (5 bases). The CDR3 loop spans 14 amino acids. CDR1 is SQVTM, CDR2 ANQGSEA, per germline. V lost 6 bases, J lost 5 bases, and 19 bases lay in between.

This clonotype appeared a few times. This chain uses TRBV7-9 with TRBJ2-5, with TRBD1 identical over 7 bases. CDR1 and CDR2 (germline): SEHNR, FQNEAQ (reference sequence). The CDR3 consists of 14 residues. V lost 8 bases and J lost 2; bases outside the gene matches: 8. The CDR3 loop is CASAIAGGQETQYF. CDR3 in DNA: TGTGCCAGCGCAATTGCAGGGGGACAAGAGACCCAGTACTTC.

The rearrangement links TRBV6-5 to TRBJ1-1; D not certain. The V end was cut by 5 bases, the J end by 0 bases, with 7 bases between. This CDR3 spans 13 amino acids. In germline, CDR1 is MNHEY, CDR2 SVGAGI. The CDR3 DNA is TGTGCCAGCAGTCAGAAGGTGAACACTGAAGCTTTCTTT. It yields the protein CASSQKVNTEAFF.